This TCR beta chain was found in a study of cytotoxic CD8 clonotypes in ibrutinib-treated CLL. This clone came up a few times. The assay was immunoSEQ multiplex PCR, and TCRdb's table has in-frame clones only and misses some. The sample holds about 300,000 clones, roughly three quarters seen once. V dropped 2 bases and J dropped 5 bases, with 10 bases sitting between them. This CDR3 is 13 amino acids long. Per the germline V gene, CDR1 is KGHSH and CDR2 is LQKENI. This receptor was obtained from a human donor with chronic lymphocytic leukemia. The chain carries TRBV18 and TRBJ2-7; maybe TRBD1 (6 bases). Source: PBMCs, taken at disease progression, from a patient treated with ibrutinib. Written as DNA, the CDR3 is TGTGCCAGCTCACCAAGGGGGTCCCACGAGCAGTACTTC. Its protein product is CASSPRGSHEQYF.